A single T cell receptor beta chain is shown here with its context. Its cognate antigen is unknown. The CDR3 runs to 15 residues. The germline CDR1 and CDR2 sequences are SNHLY and FYNNEI. With 4 bases removed from V and 2 bases from J, the gap between germline ends came to 15 bases. The data derive from a study of shared clonotypes between healthy human individuals. General study results and limits: Deeper or shallower sequencing was expected to change how clonotypes are shared among donors.

Replicate sorted-subset PCRs were loaded with around 200 ng DNA, tens of thousands of T cell genomes. Profiling relied on immunoSEQ multiplex PCR, and the TCRdb table lists in-frame clones only, not all of them. The table lists about 2 million clones, roughly 95% of them singletons. The naive CD8 subset, CD45RO-negative cells positively selected for CCR7, excluded terminally differentiated effector memory CD45RA+ cells. The sample consisted of naive CD8+ T cells sorted from blood. The source of this sequence is a man aged 18 to 29 in good health. The gene calls are TRBV2 and TRBJ2-7; D may be TRBD1 (6 bases). The CDR3 sequence: CASSGDTEETYEQYF. Written as DNA, the CDR3 is TGTGCCAGCAGTGGGGACACGGAGGAAACCTACGAGCAGTACTTC.